These 12 T cell receptor beta chains originate from one sample sequenced in a study of siplizumab effects on memory and regulatory T cells. The protocol was immunoSEQ multiplex PCR, while the TCRdb copy is restricted to in-frame clones and leaves out a portion. The top ten clones hold over 0.15% of a sample with some 120,000 clones, 93% of them seen once. The sequenced sample consisted of non-Treg CD4+ T cells sorted from blood. All receptors derive from a human donor in good health.

This clone was seen a handful of times. The chain employs TRBV5-1 and TRBJ2-2; 13 bases agree with TRBD2. The CDR3 runs to 16 residues. Germline V gives CDR1 SGHRS, CDR2 YFSETQ. The trim removed 1 base at V and 8 bases at J, leaving 5 bases unmatched. The CDR3 nucleotides are TGCGCCAGCAGCTTGATGGGACTAGCGGGGTCAGGGGAGCTGTTTTTT. This encodes CASSLMGLAGSGELFF.

The rearrangement links TRBV6-1 to TRBJ2-3; D is perhaps TRBD1 (6 bases). The CDR3 sequence is 13 residues long. Between the trimmed V and J ends, which lost 0 bases and 5 bases, there was a span of 6 bases. The V gene's germline CDR1 is MNHNS and CDR2 SASEGT. The DNA for the CDR3 is TGTGCCAGCAGTGAAGCAGGGGGAGATACGCAGTATTTT. Translation gives CASSEAGGDTQYF.

V is TRBV4-1 and J is TRBJ2-5; 9 bases match TRBD1. The CDR3 length is 14 residues. J gave up 5 bases and V 3 bases, and 4 bases lay outside the gene matches. Germline CDR1 MGHRA, CDR2 YSYEKL. CDR3 residues: CASSQGQGGETQYF. The CDR3 region has the DNA TGCGCCAGCAGCCAGGGACAGGGTGGGGAGACCCAGTACTTC.

V usage is TRBV18 and J usage is TRBJ2-3; no clear D. The CDR3 consists of 15 residues. V was cut by 6 bases and J by 0 bases, with 13 bases left in between. CDR1 and CDR2 (germline): KGHSH, LQKENI. The CDR3 region has the DNA TGTGCCAGCTCCCCTAGGCCCTTGAGCACAGATACGCAGTATTTT. Translation gives CASSPRPLSTDTQYF.

The gene calls are TRBV6-1 and TRBJ2-2, with D perhaps assigned TRBD1 or TRBD2 (5 bases each). The CDR3 covers 14 residues. CDR1 and CDR2 from the germline V gene are MNHNS and SASEGT. The V end lost 10 bases, the J end lost 1 base, and 13 bases lay between the germline ends. CDR3 sequence: CAIFGAVNTGELFF. The CDR3 DNA sequence: TGTGCCATTTTCGGGGCGGTGAACACCGGGGAGCTGTTTTTT.

CDR3 DNA: TGTGCCAGCAGCCAAGACGGGCTAGGACGGTACGAGCAGTACTTC. Translated, it gives CASSQDGLGRYEQYF. The chain is built from TRBV4-2 and TRBJ2-7; D not resolved. CDR3 size: 15 residues. V was cut by 0 bases and J by 4 bases, with 13 bases left in between. Germline V gene data show CDR1 as LGHNA and CDR2 as YNFKEQ.

The chain recombines TRBV7-3 with TRBJ1-6; the D gene is possibly TRBD1 (6 bases). Germline values: CDR1 SGHTA, CDR2 FQGTGA. This CDR3 comprises 15 residues. V was cut by 3 bases and J by 7 bases, with 13 bases left in between. CDR3 in DNA: TGTGCCAGCAGCTTGATCGGGCAGGGGAATTCACCCCTCCACTTT. It translates to CASSLIGQGNSPLHF.

The chain couples TRBV27 to TRBJ1-1; perhaps TRBD1 as D (5 bases). Germline CDR1 MNHEY, CDR2 SMNVEV (reference sequence). The germline V and J ends were trimmed by 2 bases and 2 bases, with 18 bases remaining between them. This CDR3 is 17 amino acids long. The CDR3 protein is CASSLSQGAGRNTEAFF. The CDR3 DNA reads as TGTGCCAGCAGTTTAAGTCAAGGGGCAGGCCGCAACACTGAAGCTTTCTTT.

The J gene is TRBJ1-4, the V gene TRBV5-8, with D tentatively TRBD1 (5 bases). The germline V gene encodes CDR1 SGHTS and CDR2 YDEGEE. Trimming took off 1 base at V and 6 bases at J, with 10 bases between the two ends. The CDR3 covers 14 residues. The CDR3 DNA reads TGTGCCAGCAGCTTGTGGACAAAGGATGAAAAACTGTTTTTT. Translation: CASSLWTKDEKLFF.

This clone was seen once. The V call is TRBV6-5, the J call TRBJ2-7, with D perhaps matching TRBD2 (6 bases). Per germline, CDR1 MNHEY and CDR2 SVGAGI. The CDR3 loop spans 15 amino acids. Between the trimmed V and J ends, which lost 6 bases and 0 bases, there was a span of 15 bases. The CDR3 bases are TGTGCCAGCAGCCCGACTAGGGGTGGCTCCTACGAGCAGTACTTC. Protein: CASSPTRGGSYEQYF.

The chain's CDR3 is CASSARGVESPLHF. CDR3 coding DNA: TGTGCCAGCAGCGCTCGGGGGGTGGAATCACCCCTCCACTTT. The V call is TRBV9, the J call TRBJ1-6; tentative D call: TRBD1 (5 bases). The germline gives CDR1 SGDLS, CDR2 YYNGEE. Trimming left V 3 bases short and J 10 bases short, with 14 bases between. This CDR3 is built from 14 residues.

The V and J genes are TRBV2 and TRBJ1-2; 12 bases are a match to TRBD1. With 6 bases clipped from V and 8 bases from J, the junction kept 7 bases outside the gene matches. This CDR3 is built from 14 residues. Germline V gene lookup returns CDR1 SNHLY and CDR2 FYNNEI. The chain's CDR3 is CASRGTGGATGYTF. CDR3 coding DNA: TGTGCCAGCAGAGGGACAGGGGGCGCGACCGGCTACACCTTC. The full variable domain, in which reference TRBV2 and TRBJ1-2 provide the parts outside the CDR3, is EPEVTQTPSHQVTQMGQEVILRCVPISNHLYFYWYRQILGQKVEFLVSFYNNEISEKSEIFDDQFSVERPDGSNFTLKIRSTKLEDSAMYFCASRGTGGATGYTFGSGTRLTVV.